A selection of T cell receptor beta chains follows, all from one sample in a study of CD8 T cells in ankylosing spondylitis. TCRdb itself ran the 5' RACE reads through MiXCR, one entry per CDR3 protein. The repertoire holds 670,000 or so distinct CDR3 sequences, around 20% seen once, with around a fifth in the top ten. Input material: blood, either unsorted or a sorted T cell fraction (not recorded which). The source is a male donor with ankylosing spondylitis. CDR3s include the opening cysteine and the closing phenylalanine or tryptophan. The D gene is left open where the match is weak. Clone size, where shown, is once, few, many, or a class for clones that have expanded.

>NA|few|TRBV12-3/TRBV12-4|TRBJ2-3
TGTGCCAGCAGTCCCGGCAGAATAGAGACTCTCATCACGCAGTATTTT
CASSPGRIETLITQYF
>NA|NA|TRBV20-1|TRBJ2-1
TGCAGTGCTGTCCGGGACCCCTGGGACAATGAGCAGTTCTTC
CSAVRDPWDNEQFF
>NA|NA|TRBV7-9|TRBJ2-2
TGTGCCAGCAGCTTTTCCGGGGCCGACGGGGAGCTGTTTTTT
CASSFSGADGELFF
>TRBD2|NA|TRBV16|TRBJ2-1
TGTGCCAGCAGCCAATCGGCTAGCGGGGCGTACAATGAGCAGTTCTTC
CASSQSASGAYNEQFF
>NA|NA|TRBV20-1|TRBJ2-7
TGCAGTGCTAGAGCTCTTGGACTCTACGAGCAGTACTTC
CSARALGLYEQYF
>TRBD2|NA|TRBV6-1|TRBJ2-7
TGTGCCAGCAGTGGGCGTAGCGGGGGCTACGAGCAGTACTTC
CASSGRSGGYEQYF
>NA|few|TRBV27|TRBJ1-2
TGTGCCAGCAGTCCGATCAGGAAAGGGGTAGGGACAACCTATGGCTACACCTTC
CASSPIRKGVGTTYGYTF
>TRBD1|NA|TRBV20-1|TRBJ1-2
TGCAGTGCTAGAGAACAGGGGGTTGGTGGCTACACCTTC
CSAREQGVGGYTF
>TRBD2|NA|TRBV5-1|TRBJ2-4
TGCGCCAGCAGCTTGACTAGCGGGAGCGCTAAAAACATTCAGTACTTC
CASSLTSGSAKNIQYF
>NA|NA|TRBV5-1|TRBJ2-5
TGCGCCAGCAGCTTGTTTACTAGCGAAGGGGGGACCCAGTACTTC
CASSLFTSEGGTQYF
>TRBD2|few|TRBV10-2|TRBJ2-1
TGCGCCAGCAGTGAGGTGGTAGCGGGACTCAATGAGCAGTTCTTC
CASSEVVAGLNEQFF
>NA|few|TRBV12-3/TRBV12-4|TRBJ2-1
TGTGCCAGCAGTTTGCGCGGAGACAATGAGCAGTTCTTC
CASSLRGDNEQFF
>NA|NA|TRBV20-1|TRBJ1-6
TGCAGTGCCGGCAGGGGCCGGGATTCACCCCTCCACTTT
CSAGRGRDSPLHF
>NA|few|TRBV5-4|TRBJ2-1
TGTGCCAGCAGCACGGACAGAAATGAGCAGTTCTTC
CASSTDRNEQFF
>NA|NA|TRBV20-1|TRBJ1-1
TGCAGTGCTTCCCACCTTGGCGGCACTGAAGCTTTCTTT
CSASHLGGTEAFF
>NA|NA|TRBV20-1|TRBJ2-3
TGCAGTGCGATAGGGGTACCCGGCACAGATACGCAGTATTTT
CSAIGVPGTDTQYF
>TRBD1|NA|TRBV13|TRBJ2-5
TGTGCCAGCAGCAACACAGGGGACGAAGAGACCCAGTACTTC
CASSNTGDEETQYF
>NA|few|TRBV3-1|TRBJ2-1
TGTGCCAGCAGCCTGCTGACTAGCAATGAGCAGTTCTTC
CASSLLTSNEQFF
>NA|many|TRBV12-3/TRBV12-4|TRBJ2-5
TGTGCCAGCAGACTGGGGGGTGGGGAGACCCAGTACTTC
CASRLGGGETQYF
>TRBD1|NA|TRBV20-1|TRBJ2-7
TGCAGTGCCATCGGGACAGGGGGCTCCTACGAGCAGTACTTC
CSAIGTGGSYEQYF
>NA|many|TRBV29-1|TRBJ2-4
TGCAGCGTTGGGGGGACGGATCTAGCCAAAAACATTCAGTACTTC
CSVGGTDLAKNIQYF
>NA|few|TRBV27|TRBJ2-7
TGTGCCAGCAGTTTATGGGGAGCTAAACGCTTGCGGACCTACGAGCAGTACTTC
CASSLWGAKRLRTYEQYF
>NA|few|TRBV11-2|TRBJ2-2
TGTGCCAGCAGCTTAAGGGCGAGGTTTGGGCGGCCCACCGGGGAGCTGTTTTTT
CASSLRARFGRPTGELFF
>NA|few|TRBV6-5|TRBJ2-2
TGTGCCAGCAGTTACGGGCAGGGAGGTTCTTCCGGGGAGCTGTTTTTT
CASSYGQGGSSGELFF
>TRBD1|NA|TRBV12-3/TRBV12-4|TRBJ1-6
TGTGCCAGCACCCGGACAGGGGATAATTCACCCCTCCACTTT
CASTRTGDNSPLHF
>NA|NA|TRBV7-3|TRBJ2-2
TGTGCCAGCAGCTTAATGCCAGGGGGACTAACCGGGGAGCTGTTTTTT
CASSLMPGGLTGELFF
>NA|few|TRBV4-1|TRBJ1-1
TGCGCCAGCAGCCCCACGGTGTCTAACACTGAAGCTTTCTTT
CASSPTVSNTEAFF
>NA|many|TRBV12-3/TRBV12-4|TRBJ2-5
TGTGCCAGCAGTCTGAGGACAGCCGCAGAGACCCAGTACTTC
CASSLRTAAETQYF
>NA|NA|TRBV3-1|TRBJ2-1
TGTGCCAGCAGCCAGGCGGAGTACAATGAGCAGTTCTTC
CASSQAEYNEQFF
>TRBD1|few|TRBV7-9|TRBJ1-1
TGTGCCAGCAGCCCATTCGGGACAGGACTGAACACTGAAGCTTTCTTT
CASSPFGTGLNTEAFF
>NA|NA|TRBV4-1|TRBJ1-2
TGCGCCAGCAGCCAAGAGGGGTGGGGCTACACCTTC
CASSQEGWGYTF
>NA|NA|TRBV29-1|TRBJ2-1
TGCAGCGTTGAAACAGCGGATGTTACCTACAATGAGCAGTTCTTC
CSVETADVTYNEQFF
>TRBD1|few|TRBV29-1|TRBJ1-1
TGCAGCGTTGTTCGGGCCCGGGGAGGGGGCCCTATGAACACTGAAGCTTTCTTT
CSVVRARGGGPMNTEAFF
>NA|few|TRBV4-3|TRBJ1-3
TGCGCCAGCAGACCGAGCGGCGGGGAAAACACCATATATTTT
CASRPSGGENTIYF
>NA|few|TRBV29-1|TRBJ1-1
TGCAGCGCCCGTCGAGGGGTGAACACTGAAGCTTTCTTT
CSARRGVNTEAFF
>TRBD2|NA|TRBV20-1|TRBJ2-1
TGCAGTGCCGGACTAGCGGGGGGGTACAATGAGCAGTTCTTC
CSAGLAGGYNEQFF
>NA|few|TRBV6-1|TRBJ2-3
TGTGCCAGCAGTGAGGTTAGTCTGGCAGATACGCAGTATTTT
CASSEVSLADTQYF
>NA|NA|TRBV30|TRBJ2-2
TGTGCCTGGAGTGTGAGGGAAACCGGGGAGCTGTTTTTT
CAWSVRETGELFF
>NA|few|TRBV27|TRBJ1-2
TGTGCCAGCAGTCGCACCCCCGGCGGCGGACTGAATGGCTACACCTTC
CASSRTPGGGLNGYTF
>TRBD1|few|TRBV6-5|TRBJ2-1
TGTGCCAGCAGTTACGGTAGACAGGGGACGTTCAATGAGCAGTTCTTC
CASSYGRQGTFNEQFF
>TRBD1|NA|TRBV29-1|TRBJ2-7
TGCAGCGTTGACGGGCAGGGGGCTAAAGAGCAGTACTTC
CSVDGQGAKEQYF
>NA|many|TRBV7-2|TRBJ2-2
TGTGCCAGCAGCTATACTAGGTCCACAAGGACCGGGGAGCTGTTTTTT
CASSYTRSTRTGELFF